Each of the 15 T cell receptor beta chains below was sequenced from the same sample in a study of cytomegalovirus exposure and HLA in healthy donors. The PCR used 60 Vbeta and 13 Jbeta primers. Produced via immunoSEQ multiplex PCR; TCRdb's table is partial and in-frame only. The sample lists around 150,000 clones; roughly three quarters were seen once. Material for sequencing was PBMCs. The receptor source for this set is a man aged 60 to 69 in good health and CMV-seronegative.

The chain recombines TRBV27 with TRBJ1-1; D is unclear. The CDR3 totals 14 residues. V lost 5 bases, J lost 1 base, and 11 bases lay in between. Germline loops: CDR1 MNHEY, CDR2 SMNVEV (reference sequence). The DNA for the CDR3 is TGTGCCAGCAGTCCTCACACAGAGAACACTGAAGCTTTCTTT. Its translation is CASSPHTENTEAFF.

The V gene is TRBV11-3, the J gene TRBJ1-6, with 10 bases fitting TRBD1. In germline, CDR1 is SGHNT, CDR2 YENEEA. Trimming at V came to 3 bases and at J to 1 base, leaving 3 bases not matched to a gene. The CDR3 length is 17 residues. The CDR3 loop reads CASSFRTGGSYNSPLHF. In DNA form, the CDR3 reads TGTGCCAGCAGCTTTAGGACAGGGGGGTCCTATAATTCACCCCTCCACTTT.

This clone was found a few times. The gene calls are TRBV5-1 and TRBJ1-1, with TRBD1 matching 8 bases. Germline trimming cut 4 bases from V and 1 base from J; bases unmatched to any gene: 3. The length of the CDR3 is 14 residues. CDR1 and CDR2 (germline): SGHRS, YFSETQ. This CDR3 is CASSQGQENTEAFF. CDR3 DNA sequence: TGCGCCAGCAGCCAGGGACAGGAGAACACTGAAGCTTTCTTT.

This clone was observed a handful of times. The rearrangement joins TRBV12-5 to TRBJ2-1; no firm D call. Trimming shortened V by 5 bases and J by 5 bases, and 7 bases separated the two germline ends. The germline CDR1 and CDR2 sequences are LGHNT and FRNRAP. CDR3 length equals 12 residues. The CDR3 reads CASGLLNNEQFF. In DNA, the CDR3 is TGTGCTAGTGGTCTATTAAACAATGAGCAGTTCTTC.

This clone came up a few times. The chain is built from TRBV5-4 and TRBJ2-3, with D hard to call. There are 13 residues in the CDR3. Germline V gene data show CDR1 as SGHNT and CDR2 as YYREEE (reference sequence). The V and J ends lost 2 bases and 6 bases respectively, with 10 bases between them. The CDR3 coding sequence is TGTGCCAGCAGCTTCCGGAGAGGCGATACGCAGTATTTT. Amino acid sequence: CASSFRRGDTQYF.

In DNA, the CDR3 is TGTGCCAGCAGCTTATTCGGGGGTGAAGCTTTCTTT. Residues: CASSLFGGEAFF. V gene TRBV7-3 combines with J gene TRBJ1-1; D possibly corresponds to TRBD1 (5 bases). V was pared by 2 bases and J by 7 bases, with 8 bases between. Germline assignment: CDR1 SGHTA and CDR2 FQGTGA. The CDR3 spans 12 residues.

The V call is TRBV9, the J call TRBJ1-5; 9 nucleotides match TRBD1. The germline CDR1 and CDR2 sequences are SGDLS and YYNGEE. Trimming took 3 bases from V and 5 from J; bases not matched to a gene: 0. The CDR3 is made up of 13 amino acids. CDR3 sequence reads: CASSGQGDQPQHF. In DNA form, the CDR3 reads TGTGCCAGCAGCGGACAGGGGGATCAGCCCCAGCATTTT.

The rearrangement links TRBV9 to TRBJ2-2; D ambiguous. CDR3 length: 15 amino acids. The germline V gene encodes CDR1 SGDLS and CDR2 YYNGEE. Between the trimmed V and J ends, which lost 0 bases and 2 bases, there was a span of 8 bases. The CDR3 loop is CASSVGRPNTGELFF. In DNA, the CDR3 is TGTGCCAGCAGCGTAGGCAGGCCCAACACCGGGGAGCTGTTTTTT.

The rearrangement joins TRBV19 to TRBJ2-5, with TRBD2 identical over 8 bases. The V segment lost 5 bases and the J segment 4 bases; nucleotides outside the gene matches: 12. The V gene's germline CDR1 is LNHDA and CDR2 SQIVND (reference sequence). The CDR3 runs 16 residues. The CDR3 reads CASSVTSGQVGETQYF. The CDR3 DNA sequence: TGTGCCAGTAGTGTTACTAGCGGCCAGGTGGGAGAGACCCAGTACTTC. The whole variable domain, remainder taken from reference TRBV19 and TRBJ2-5, is DGGITQSPKYLFRKEGQNVTLSCEQNLNHDAMYWYRQDPGQGLRLIYYSQIVNDFQKGDIAEGYSVSREKKESFPLTVTSAQKNPTAFYLCASSVTSGQVGETQYFGPGTRLLVL.

The chain employs TRBV29-1 and TRBJ1-2, with D possibly TRBD1 on 6 matching bases. Trimming stripped 3 bases from V and 10 bases from J, with 15 bases between. Germline CDR1 reads SQVTM; CDR2 reads ANQGSEA. CDR3 length equals 12 residues. The CDR3 DNA follows: TGCAGCGTTGACCCCGGGGGGGGCGACTACACCTTC. Protein: CSVDPGGGDYTF.

This chain links TRBV29-1 with TRBJ2-3; no clear D. The CDR3 contains 10 residues. V lost 6 bases, J lost 3 bases, and 4 bases lay in between. Germline V CDR1 and CDR2: SQVTM, ANQGSEA. The chain's CDR3 is CSVQTDTQYF. In nucleotides, the CDR3 is TGCAGCGTGCAGACAGATACGCAGTATTTT.

V is TRBV7-2 and J is TRBJ2-5; 9 bases align to TRBD2. TRBJ2-7 matches the DNA end more closely, so the J call is doubtful. Germline V CDR1 and CDR2: SGHTA, FQGNSA. The CDR3 has 15 residues. CDR3 region: CASSFSGRGAYEQYF. In DNA form, the CDR3 reads TGTGCCAGCAGCTTTAGCGGGAGAGGGGCCTACGAGCAGTACTTC.

This chain joins TRBV9 and TRBJ2-3, with 13 bases that match TRBD2. The length of the CDR3 is 16 residues. The germline V gene encodes CDR1 SGDLS and CDR2 YYNGEE. V lost 4 bases to trimming and J lost 5 bases; unmatched junction nucleotides: 7. The chain's CDR3 is CASSPRTSGSVDTQYF. As DNA, the CDR3 is TGTGCCAGCAGCCCCCGGACTAGCGGGAGTGTAGATACGCAGTATTTT.

The CDR3 loop reads CASSFTENEQFF. CDR3 nucleotides: TGTGCCAGCAGTTTTACGGAGAATGAGCAGTTCTTC. The genes are TRBV28 and TRBJ2-1; D not resolved. Germline V gene data show CDR1 as MDHEN and CDR2 as SYDVKM. V was cut by 3 bases and J by 7 bases, with 7 bases left in between. The length of the CDR3 is 12 residues.

This chain connects TRBV5-1 to TRBJ2-7; 11 positions agree with TRBD1. Germline CDR1 SGHRS, CDR2 YFSETQ. The CDR3 covers 15 residues. Germline trimming cut 4 bases from V and 3 bases from J; bases unmatched to any gene: 6. CDR3 sequence reads: CASSDRDRGFYEQYF. Here the CDR3 DNA reads TGCGCCAGCAGCGACCGGGACAGGGGGTTCTACGAGCAGTACTTC.